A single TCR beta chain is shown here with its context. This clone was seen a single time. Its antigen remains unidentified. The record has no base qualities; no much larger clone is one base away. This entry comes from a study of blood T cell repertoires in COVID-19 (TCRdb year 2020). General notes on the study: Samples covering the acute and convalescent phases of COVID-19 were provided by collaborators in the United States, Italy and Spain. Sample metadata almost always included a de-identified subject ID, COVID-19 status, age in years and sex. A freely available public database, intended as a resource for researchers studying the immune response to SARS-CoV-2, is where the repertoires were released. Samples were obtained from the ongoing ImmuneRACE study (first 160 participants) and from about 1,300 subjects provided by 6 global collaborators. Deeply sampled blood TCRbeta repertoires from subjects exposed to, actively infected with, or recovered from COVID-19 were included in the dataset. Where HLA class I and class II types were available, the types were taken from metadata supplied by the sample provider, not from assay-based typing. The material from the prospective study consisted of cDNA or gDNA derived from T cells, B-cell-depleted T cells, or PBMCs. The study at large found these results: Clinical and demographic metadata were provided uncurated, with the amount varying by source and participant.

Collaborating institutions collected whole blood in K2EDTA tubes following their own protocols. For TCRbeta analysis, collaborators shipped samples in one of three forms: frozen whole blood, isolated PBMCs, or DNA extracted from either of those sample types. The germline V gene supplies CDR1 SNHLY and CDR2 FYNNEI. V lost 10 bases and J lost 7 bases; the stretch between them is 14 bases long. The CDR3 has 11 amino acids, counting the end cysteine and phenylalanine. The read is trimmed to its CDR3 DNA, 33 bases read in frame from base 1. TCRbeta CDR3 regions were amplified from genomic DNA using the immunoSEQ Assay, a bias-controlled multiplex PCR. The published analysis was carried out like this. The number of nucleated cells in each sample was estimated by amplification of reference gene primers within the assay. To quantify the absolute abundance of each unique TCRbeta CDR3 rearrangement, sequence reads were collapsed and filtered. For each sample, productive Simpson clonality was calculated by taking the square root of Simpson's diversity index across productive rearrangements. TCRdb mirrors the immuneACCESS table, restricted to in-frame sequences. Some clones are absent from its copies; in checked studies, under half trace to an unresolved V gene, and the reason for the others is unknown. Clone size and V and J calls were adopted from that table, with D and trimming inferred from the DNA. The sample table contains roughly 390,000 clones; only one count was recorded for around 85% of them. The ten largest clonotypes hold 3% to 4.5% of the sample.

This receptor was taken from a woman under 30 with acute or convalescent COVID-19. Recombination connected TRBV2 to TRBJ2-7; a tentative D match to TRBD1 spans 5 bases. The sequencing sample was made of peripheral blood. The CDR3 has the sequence CATGLLREQYF. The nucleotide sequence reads TGTGCCACAGGGTTACTACGAGAGCAGTACTTC.